This T cell receptor (beta chain) stems from a study of cytomegalovirus exposure and HLA in healthy donors. V was clipped by 2 bases and J by 4 bases; unmatched bases: 13. CDR1 is LGHNA and CDR2 is YNFKEQ in the germline V gene. This CDR3 has 19 amino acids. Primers included in the PCR were 60 Vbeta and 13 Jbeta primers. The table came from immunoSEQ multiplex PCR; TCRdb's copy has only in-frame clones and leaves some out. The data contain approximately 220,000 clones, about three quarters of them singletons. J is TRBJ2-6 and V is TRBV4-2; 8 bases are a match to TRBD1. The clonotype originates from a middle-aged man in good health and CMV-seronegative. Sequenced: PBMCs. The CDR3 DNA follows: TGTGCCAGCAGCCAATCTCAGGCTAGGACAGGGAGAGGGGCCAACGTCCTGACTTTC. It specifies CASSQSQARTGRGANVLTF.